This TCR beta chain was profiled in a study of shared clonotypes between healthy human individuals (dated by TCRdb to between 2020 and 2021). About the study as a whole: The cohort comprised two women and a few men aged 18 to 49 years. Libraries were prepared and TCR repertoires were sequenced by different laboratories using diverse techniques, in order to increase sequencing depth and limit assay-specific biases. To estimate repertoire size and how much clonotypes are shared between individuals, the study performed deep sequencing of blood TCR repertoires from roughly five healthy adults. For each donor, three plates each were used for CD4 naive and CD4 memory, two plates were used for CD8 naive, and one plate was used for CD8 memory. Per donor, leukapheresis produced somewhere between about 0.9 and 9.5 billion PBMCs. General study outcomes and caveats: Across several donors, 4.5% to 6.5% of naive CD4, around 3.3% of naive CD8, approximately 2.5% of memory CD4, and roughly 0.4% of memory CD8 clonotypes were shared. Pairwise subsampling led to the expectation that sequencing depth would affect the degree of clonotype sharing among donors. Incomplete sequencing was indicated by rarefaction of sorted-subset datasets, despite the large sequencing depth. Sampling was limited to blood, and TCR repertoires in tissue likely differ from TCR repertoires in blood. Naive subsets generally had larger estimated clonotype richness than memory subsets did. Because the study included only a small number of donors, the genetic and exposure-history diversity represented was limited. Higher generation probabilities were observed for clonotypes shared by all four sorted-subset donors than for non-shared clonotypes.

Donors were healthy HIV-negative adults with no recently reported acute infections or vaccinations. Every donor was a Caucasian adult residing in Nashville, Tennessee, USA. CD4+ T cells were enriched by magnetic negative selection, after which naive cells were positively selected on CD45RA and the negative fraction was taken as the memory subset. After blood collection by leukapheresis, PBMCs were isolated using Ficoll-Histopaque density gradient centrifugation and then cryopreserved in the vapor phase of liquid nitrogen. Purity and quantity of every magnetically sorted T cell population were checked by analytical flow cytometry. Genomic DNA was isolated from every sorted fraction and measured by UV absorbance on a Nanodrop 2000c. Comment on this clone: Its antigen is not yet known. Per-base quality was not reported, and no clone a single base away is much larger than it.

Using the deep immunoSEQ assay, multiplex PCR amplified TCR CDR3 regions from genomic DNA. Extracted genomic DNA from each cell subset was spread evenly across all wells of several immunoSEQ 96-well plates, with each plate serving as a replicate. Each replicate PCR for sorted subsets received roughly 0.2 ug genomic DNA, equal to 28,000 or so T cell genomes. Purified libraries were quantified with a Qubit 3.0 fluorometer, sized on a Bioanalyzer 2100, and re-quantified with the KAPA Library Quantification kit. Every immunoSEQ 96-well plate was sequenced on a dedicated single-read 150-cycle Illumina NextSeq 550 flow cell. The study's own analysis went as follows. Because the immunoSEQ output held only junctional sequences and lacked quality scores, the filtering could not match the filtering applied to full-length reads. Sequences were annotated with PyIR, a Python wrapper for IgBLAST v1.9, using IMGT germline references to assign V/J genes and CDR3. Reads were removed for weak V/J assignments (E-value above 1e-6), missing CDR3, stop codons, out-of-frame junctions, or ambiguous translated residues. A V3J clonotype was defined by an identical inferred V gene, J gene, and CDR3 amino acid sequence. Percentage overlap between repertoires was computed as shared unique clonotypes divided by the size of the smaller repertoire. RTK rarefaction, the Chao1 estimator, and Recon v2.1 estimates of unobserved clonotypes were used to assess repertoire richness. For all TCRbeta clonotypes obtained by the gDNA method from a handful of donors, generation probabilities were computed with OLGA. TCRdb limited this immuneACCESS table to in-frame rearrangements with V and J called. A share of clones is missing; checked studies link under half to unresolved V genes, and the rest is unexplained. Clone size and the V and J calls come from that table; the DNA yielded D and trimming. The sample table contains roughly 2.4 million clones; only one count was recorded for almost 96% of them. Approximately 0.13% of the sample lies in the top ten.

The CDR3 goes from the cysteine to the phenylalanine over 15 residues. The DNA shown is the 45-base CDR3, in frame from base 1. CDR1 and CDR2 are drawn from the germline V gene: SNHLY, FYNNEI. Trimming takes 0 bases from V and 6 bases from J, and the germline ends sit 15 bases apart. This receptor chain uses TRBV2 and TRBJ2-7; matching of 6 bases hints at TRBD2 as the D gene. The TCR comes from a man aged 18 to 35 in good health. Sequenced input: naive CD4+ T cells sorted from blood. Interpreted using the paper, the cell subset or site label stands for: CD45RA+ positively selected. The CDR3 amino acid sequence is: CASSEAGRMGGEQYF. The nucleotides are TGTGCCAGCAGTGAAGCGGGACGAATGGGGGGCGAGCAGTACTTC.